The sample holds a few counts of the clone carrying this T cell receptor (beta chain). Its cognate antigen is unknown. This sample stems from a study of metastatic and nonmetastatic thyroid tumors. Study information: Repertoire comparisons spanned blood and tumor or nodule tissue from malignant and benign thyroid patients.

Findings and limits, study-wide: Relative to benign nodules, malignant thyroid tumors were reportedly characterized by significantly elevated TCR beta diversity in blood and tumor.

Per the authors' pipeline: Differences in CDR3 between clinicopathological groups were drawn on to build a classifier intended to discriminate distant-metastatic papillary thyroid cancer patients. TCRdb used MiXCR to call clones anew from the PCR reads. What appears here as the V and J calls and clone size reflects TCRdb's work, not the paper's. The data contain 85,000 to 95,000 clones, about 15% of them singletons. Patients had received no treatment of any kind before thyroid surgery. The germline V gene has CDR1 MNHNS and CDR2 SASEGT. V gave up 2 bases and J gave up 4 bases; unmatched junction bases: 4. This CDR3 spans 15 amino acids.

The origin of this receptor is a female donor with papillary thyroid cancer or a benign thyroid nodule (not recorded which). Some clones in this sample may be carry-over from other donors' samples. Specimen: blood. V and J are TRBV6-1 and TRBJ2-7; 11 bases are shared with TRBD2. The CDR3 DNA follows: TGTGCCAGCAGTGAAATCCTAGCGGGAGGATACGAGCAGTACTTC. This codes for CASSEILAGGYEQYF.